This is a list of T cell receptor beta chains from one sample in a study. TCRdb processed the 5' RACE reads anew with MiXCR; each CDR3 protein has one entry. This sample yields 8,600 or so distinct CDR3 sequences, of which just under 55% are seen a single time; about 6% belongs to the top ten. Sequenced material: Tregs sorted from a lymph node. Every receptor here comes from a female donor with breast cancer. Both conserved end residues are part of each CDR3. A D gene is named only where the DNA matches it firmly. Clone size, where shown, is once, few, many, or a class for clones that have expanded.

CDR3 DNA | CDR3 protein | J gene | V gene | clone size | D gene
TGTGCCAGCAGCGCCCCGAGCTCCTACGAGCAGTACTTC | CASSAPSSYEQYF | TRBJ2-7 | TRBV13 | - | -
TGTGCCAGCAGCTTAACCCGCAGGACGGACCTTTTTATTGGGAATATGCAGTATTTT | CASSLTRRTDLFIGNMQYF | TRBJ2-3 | TRBV11-1 | - | -
TGTGCCAGCAGTTTACAGGGGGCTGCGGGTCAGCCCCAGCATTTT | CASSLQGAAGQPQHF | TRBJ1-5 | TRBV27 | once | TRBD1
TGTGCCAGCAGCCATATGGCGGAGACCCAGTACTTC | CASSHMAETQYF | TRBJ2-5 | TRBV3-1 | few | -
TGTGCCAGCTCACCACCGGGGGGCATCAATTCACCCCTCCACTTT | CASSPPGGINSPLHF | TRBJ1-6 | TRBV18 | - | -
TGCGCCAGCAGCCAGCTAGCGGCGAACACCGGGGAGCTGTTTTTT | CASSQLAANTGELFF | TRBJ2-2 | TRBV4-3 | - | TRBD2
TGCAGTGCTGGTAGAGGGGCACACAATCAGCCCCAGCATTTT | CSAGRGAHNQPQHF | TRBJ1-5 | TRBV20-1 | - | -
TGTGCCAGCAGCGTAGATGAGACAGGGGGCTATGGCTACACCTTC | CASSVDETGGYGYTF | TRBJ1-2 | TRBV9 | once | TRBD1
TGTGCCAGCAGCCTGACTAGCGCATCCTACGAGCAGTACTTC | CASSLTSASYEQYF | TRBJ2-7 | TRBV25-1 | few | TRBD2
TGTGCCAGCACCCCCCGGGATCATAGCTATGGCTACACCTTC | CASTPRDHSYGYTF | TRBJ1-2 | TRBV12-3/TRBV12-4 | few | -
TGTGCCAGCAGCCAAGAAATTCTAGCGGGAGGCGGGAATGAGCAGTTCTTC | CASSQEILAGGGNEQFF | TRBJ2-1 | TRBV3-1 | - | TRBD2
TGCAGCGTTACGTCGAGGGAGTACACCGGGGAGCTGTTTTTT | CSVTSREYTGELFF | TRBJ2-2 | TRBV29-1 | - | -
TGTGCCAACAGCTCGAAGAGTGAGCAGTTCTTC | CANSSKSEQFF | TRBJ2-1 | TRBV7-8 | - | -
TGTGCCAACGGACAGGGCACAGATACGCAGTATTTT | CANGQGTDTQYF | TRBJ2-3 | TRBV6-5 | few | TRBD1
TGTGCCAGCAGTTACTCAGGGTTCACGTATGAGCAGTTCTTC | CASSYSGFTYEQFF | TRBJ2-1 | TRBV6-2/TRBV6-3 | - | -
TGCAGTGCTAGAGATGCGGGGTATACGCAGTATTTT | CSARDAGYTQYF | TRBJ2-3 | TRBV20-1 | few | -
TGTGCCAGCACCCGCCCCCAAGAGACCCAGTACTTC | CASTRPQETQYF | TRBJ2-5 | TRBV28 | - | -
TGTGCCACCAGTGACTTAAAGACAGGGGGATTTGGGGCCAACGTCCTGACTTTC | CATSDLKTGGFGANVLTF | TRBJ2-6 | TRBV10-3 | - | TRBD1
TGTGCCAGCAGCTTAATTGCAGGGGATGTGAAGACCCAGTACTTC | CASSLIAGDVKTQYF | TRBJ2-5 | TRBV7-2 | few | -
TGTGCCAGCAGCCAAGTGCGCGGGCGGGATGGGCATAAAGGCTCCTACAATGAGCAGTTCTTC | CASSQVRGRDGHKGSYNEQFF | TRBJ2-1 | TRBV3-1 | - | -
TGCAGTGCTAGACTAGCGGGAGTGCGGGAGCAGTTCTTC | CSARLAGVREQFF | TRBJ2-1 | TRBV20-1 | - | TRBD2
TGCAGTGTCAGCGAAACAGAGAAGGATACGCAGTATTTT | CSVSETEKDTQYF | TRBJ2-3 | TRBV20-1 | - | -
TGCAGCGTTGAAGAGGGTGGGGACAGAGTCTATCAGCCCCAGCATTTT | CSVEEGGDRVYQPQHF | TRBJ1-5 | TRBV29-1 | - | TRBD1
TGCAGCGTTGGTCCCCATGGGCCCTACGAGCAGTACTTC | CSVGPHGPYEQYF | TRBJ2-7 | TRBV29-1 | medium-sized | -
TGCACCAGCAGCCAAGATATGAACACTGAAGCTTTCTTT | CTSSQDMNTEAFF | TRBJ1-1 | TRBV4-3 | - | -
TGCGCCAGCAGCCGAGATGTCGGAAACACTGAAGCTTTCTTT | CASSRDVGNTEAFF | TRBJ1-1 | TRBV5-1 | - | -
TGCGCCAGCAGCCTGATTGAAAACCTGAGCTATGGCTACACCTTC | CASSLIENLSYGYTF | TRBJ1-2 | TRBV5-1 | few | -
TGTGCCAGCGCTACAAGAACGCATCGCTACGAGCAGTACTTC | CASATRTHRYEQYF | TRBJ2-7 | TRBV6-2/TRBV6-3 | few | -
TGTGCCAGCAGTCGGACAGTTCGTGGAAACACCATATATTTT | CASSRTVRGNTIYF | TRBJ1-3 | TRBV5-6 | - | -
TGTGCCAGCAGCTTAGCTGTCGATGAGCAGTTCTTC | CASSLAVDEQFF | TRBJ2-1 | TRBV7-9 | - | -
TGTGCCAGCAGTTTTCGGGGAAAGAATCAGCCCCAGCATTTT | CASSFRGKNQPQHF | TRBJ1-5 | TRBV12-3/TRBV12-4 | - | -
TGTGCCAGCACCCTGACAGTGAATACACCCCTCCACTTT | CASTLTVNTPLHF | TRBJ1-6 | TRBV12-3/TRBV12-4 | - | -